This is a list of T cell receptor beta chains from one sample in a study of blood T cell repertoires in COVID-19. Using immunoSEQ multiplex PCR, the repertoire was profiled, and TCRdb retains in-frame clones only, with some absent. The table shows 120,000 to 150,000 clones, with about 80% occurring only once. Sequenced input: peripheral blood. All receptors come from a human donor in a cohort sampled during active COVID-19. CDR3s include the opening cysteine and the closing phenylalanine or tryptophan. Fields, in order: clone size, D gene, V gene, J gene, CDR3 protein, CDR3 DNA. A D gene is named only where the DNA matches it firmly. The listing skips clone size in some rows; elsewhere it reads once, few, many or a size class.

NA	TRBD1	TRBV28	TRBJ1-2	CASSPPDRGGYGYTF	TGTGCCAGCAGTCCCCCGGACAGGGGTGGCTATGGCTACACCTTC
NA	NA	TRBV5-1	TRBJ1-5	CASSLAGGSNQPQHF	TGCGCCAGCAGCTTGGCCGGGGGGAGCAATCAGCCCCAGCATTTT
NA	NA	TRBV2	TRBJ1-2	CASTPQGGSYGYTF	TGTGCCAGCACCCCACAGGGTGGGAGCTATGGCTACACCTTC
once	TRBD2	TRBV12-5	TRBJ2-1	CASGFASGRIDEQFF	TGTGCTAGTGGTTTTGCTAGCGGGAGGATAGATGAGCAGTTCTTC
NA	TRBD2	TRBV2	TRBJ2-7	CASKNPGGNEQYF	TGTGCCAGCAAGAACCCGGGGGGGAACGAGCAGTACTTC
NA	NA	TRBV7-3	TRBJ2-3	CASSPTLADTQYF	TGTGCCAGCAGCCCAACCCTAGCGGATACGCAGTATTTT
NA	NA	TRBV10-2	TRBJ1-3	CASKDTGSGNTIYF	TGCGCCAGCAAAGACACCGGCTCTGGAAACACCATATATTTT
NA	NA	TRBV4-2	TRBJ1-6	CASSQPFPEDGSPLHF	TGTGCCAGCAGCCAGCCATTTCCCGAGGATGGTTCACCCCTCCACTTT
NA	NA	TRBV2	TRBJ1-2	CASSEGREGGYTF	TGTGCCAGCAGTGAGGGGCGGGAGGGAGGCTACACCTTC
NA	TRBD1	TRBV5-1	TRBJ1-1	CASSLVGQGAFGTEAFF	TGCGCCAGCAGCTTGGTTGGACAGGGGGCTTTCGGCACTGAAGCTTTCTTT
NA	TRBD1	TRBV2	TRBJ1-5	CASRPGQGFSPQHF	TGTGCCAGCAGACCGGGACAGGGTTTTTCGCCCCAGCATTTT
NA	NA	TRBV28	TRBJ2-5	CASSLRGWETQYF	TGTGCCAGCAGTTTACGGGGGTGGGAGACCCAGTACTTC
NA	TRBD1	TRBV11-2	TRBJ2-6	CASRPVAGTGLSGANVLTF	TGTGCCAGCAGACCTGTCGCCGGGACAGGTCTCTCTGGGGCCAACGTCCTGACTTTC
once	TRBD1	TRBV28	TRBJ1-2	CASSLLMGQGSGYTF	TGTGCCAGCAGTTTATTGATGGGACAGGGGTCTGGCTACACCTTC
NA	NA	TRBV18	TRBJ2-1	CASSGSGLDEQFF	TGTGCCAGCTCAGGGTCAGGGTTGGATGAGCAGTTCTTC
NA	TRBD1	TRBV13	TRBJ2-1	CASSAWDRAGYEQFF	TGTGCCAGCAGCGCATGGGACAGGGCGGGCTATGAGCAGTTCTTC
NA	NA	TRBV4-2	TRBJ2-5	CASSQEGQGGETQYF	TGTGCCAGCAGCCAAGAAGGCCAGGGTGGAGAGACCCAGTACTTC
NA	NA	TRBV20-1	TRBJ2-7	CSASAYEQYF	TGCAGTGCTAGTGCTTACGAGCAGTACTTC
NA	TRBD2	TRBV9	TRBJ2-1	CASSFRLAGVSYNEQFF	TGTGCCAGCAGCTTTCGACTAGCGGGAGTGTCCTACAATGAGCAGTTCTTC
NA	TRBD1	TRBV14	TRBJ1-1	CASSQDRGQLNTEAFF	TGTGCCAGCAGCCAAGACAGGGGGCAACTGAACACTGAAGCTTTCTTT
NA	NA	TRBV10-1	TRBJ2-3	CASSEFSVFNTDTQYF	TGCGCCAGCAGTGAGTTTAGTGTTTTTAACACAGATACGCAGTATTTT
NA	TRBD1	TRBV10-3	TRBJ1-2	CAISARGDRTNYGYTF	TGTGCCATCAGTGCCCGGGGGGACAGGACTAACTATGGCTACACCTTC
NA	NA	TRBV7-2	TRBJ1-2	CASSLSRQAKGYTF	TGTGCCAGCAGCCTATCCCGACAGGCTAAAGGCTACACCTTC
NA	NA	TRBV23-1	TRBJ2-5	CASSQFPGSGSQETQYF	TGCGCCAGCAGTCAATTCCCAGGAAGCGGGTCACAAGAGACCCAGTACTTC
NA	TRBD1	TRBV2	TRBJ2-1	CASSPGTGAVNEQFF	TGTGCCAGCAGCCCCGGGACAGGGGCGGTTAATGAGCAGTTCTTC
few	NA	TRBV9	TRBJ1-4	CASSVGGRRNEKLFF	TGTGCCAGCAGCGTAGGTGGCAGGAGGAATGAAAAACTGTTTTTT
NA	NA	TRBV28	TRBJ1-2	CASSLDRGGGNYGYTF	TGTGCCAGCAGTTTAGATAGGGGGGGAGGAAACTATGGCTACACCTTC
NA	TRBD1	TRBV2	TRBJ2-2	CASSSTGSTGELFF	TGTGCCAGCAGTTCGACAGGGTCCACCGGGGAGCTGTTTTTT
NA	TRBD2	TRBV9	TRBJ2-1	CASSARLAGKNEQFF	TGTGCCAGCAGCGCGAGACTAGCGGGGAAAAATGAGCAGTTCTTC
NA	NA	TRBV12-3/TRBV12-4	TRBJ1-5	CASSFGRNQPQHF	TGTGCCAGCAGTTTTGGCCGAAATCAGCCCCAGCATTTT
NA	TRBD1	TRBV3-1/TRBV3-2	TRBJ1-6	CASSWTGDNSPLHF	TGTGCCAGCAGCTGGACAGGGGATAATTCACCCCTCCACTTT
NA	TRBD1	TRBV5-1	TRBJ1-1	CASSLGDRGRAEAFF	TGCGCCAGCAGCTTGGGGGACAGGGGTAGGGCTGAAGCTTTCTTT
NA	TRBD2	TRBV3-1/TRBV3-2	TRBJ2-2	CASSQDKASGIGYTGELFF	TGTGCCAGCAGCCAAGATAAGGCTAGCGGGATAGGGTACACCGGGGAGCTGTTTTTT
NA	TRBD1	TRBV10-3	TRBJ2-2	CAIRPQTGRDTGELFF	TGTGCCATCAGACCACAGACAGGGCGGGACACCGGGGAGCTGTTTTTT
once	NA	TRBV7-3	TRBJ2-2	CASSFTRVVGSGELFF	TGTGCCAGCAGCTTCACCAGGGTCGTGGGTTCCGGGGAGCTGTTTTTT
NA	NA	TRBV27	TRBJ1-6	CASSFEGGNSPLHF	TGTGCCAGCAGTTTCGAGGGGGGGAATTCACCCCTCCACTTT
NA	TRBD2	TRBV6-6	TRBJ2-3	CASSPDVSLAGGRGTDTQYF	TGTGCCAGCAGTCCCGATGTCTCTTTAGCGGGAGGGCGGGGCACAGATACGCAGTATTTT
NA	TRBD2	TRBV7-6	TRBJ2-3	CASSPLAGGVDTQYF	TGTGCCAGCAGCCCCCTAGCGGGAGGCGTGGATACGCAGTATTTT
once	TRBD1	TRBV19	TRBJ1-1	CASSPLRTGMNTEAFF	TGTGCCAGTAGTCCCCTTCGGACAGGGATGAACACTGAAGCTTTCTTT
NA	TRBD1	TRBV2	TRBJ1-1	CASTWTGVNTEAFF	TGTGCCAGCACCTGGACAGGGGTGAACACTGAAGCTTTCTTT
NA	TRBD1	TRBV28	TRBJ1-1	CASTLTGATEAFF	TGTGCCAGCACCTTGACAGGGGCCACTGAAGCTTTCTTT